These 23 T cell receptor beta chains originate from one sample sequenced in a study of tumor-infiltrating lymphocytes in primary liver carcinoma. Each 20-30 mg portion of unsorted bulk tissue served as the source for co-extraction of RNA and DNA. A constant-region primer primed TCR beta cDNA synthesis from about 490 ng of total RNA. ARM-PCR was slightly modified, and three nested multiplex PCR rounds with it gave rise to the TCR beta libraries. In the first two PCR rounds, TRBV1-TRBV30 forward primers were paired with a C-beta reverse primer, and each round lasted approximately 10 cycles. TCRdb redid the calling of the multiplex PCR reads with MiXCR, one entry per CDR3 protein. The sample holds about 96,000 distinct CDR3 sequences, 68% seen once. The sequenced material came from tumor-adjacent normal liver tissue. The receptors shown here come from a man aged 40-49 years with primary liver carcinoma and hepatitis B virus infection.

About this clonotype itself: The conserved closing phenylalanine or tryptophan is absent in this CDR3, likely reflecting a read error. The rearrangement links TRBV11-2 to TRBJ2-1; D uncertain. The CDR3 has 13 residues. Germline CDR1 is SGHAT and CDR2 is FQNNGV. CDR3 coding DNA: TGTGCCAGCAGTTTAGAGGTGGTAGCTGAGCAGTTCTCC. Protein product: CASSLEVVAEQFS.

The rearrangement links TRBV20-1 to TRBJ1-1; a possible D gene is TRBD1 (5 bases). This CDR3 spans 13 amino acids. Trimming took off 6 bases at V and 6 bases at J, with 17 bases between the two ends. CDR1 is DFQATT, CDR2 SNEGSKA, per germline (reference sequence). The DNA of the CDR3 is TGCAGTGCCGGAGGGGCAGGCAGGGCTGAAGCTTTCTTT. It encodes CSAGGAGRAEAFF.

The chain joins TRBV12-3 or TRBV12-4 to TRBJ2-3; 7 bases are shared with TRBD1. The CDR3 has 16 residues. V shed 1 base and J 0 bases; nucleotides not matched to a gene: 4. The CDR3 loop reads CASSLDRQGSTDTQYF. In nucleotides, the CDR3 is TGTGCCAGCAGTTTAGACAGACAGGGAAGCACAGATACGCAGTATTTT.

The chain joins TRBV28 to TRBJ1-1; TRBD1 is a possible D gene (5 bases). Per the germline V gene, CDR1 is MDHEN and CDR2 is SYDVKM. Trimming removed 4 bases at V and 9 bases at J, with 15 bases between. The CDR3 is 13 amino acids. CDR3 region: CASSSFSGTKAFF. For the CDR3, the DNA is TGTGCCAGCAGTTCCTTCTCCGGGACTAAAGCTTTCTTT.

Regarding this clonotype: Since the CDR3 does not end with the conserved phenylalanine or tryptophan, this likely comes from a read error. The chain uses TRBV12-3 or TRBV12-4 and TRBJ2-7, with D possibly matching TRBD2 (5 bases). There are 12 residues in the CDR3. The CDR3 spells CASSALAYEQYL. The CDR3 DNA follows: TGCGCCAGTAGTGCACTAGCCTACGAGCAGTACCTC.

This clonotype has a single count. The rearrangement joins TRBV6-5 to TRBJ2-1; 7 bases align to TRBD1. The J segment lost 6 bases and the V segment lost 5 bases, leaving 13 bases of the junction unmatched. This CDR3 comprises 16 residues. Germline CDR1 reads MNHEY; CDR2 reads SVGAGI. In nucleotides, the CDR3 is TGTGCCAGCAGTGAATTTCCGGGACAGACGGGCAATGAGCAGTTCTTC. Translating it yields CASSEFPGQTGNEQFF.

The V call is TRBV11-2, the J call TRBJ2-7; D is unclear. Germline values: CDR1 SGHAT, CDR2 FQNNGV. The CDR3 is 15 amino acids. The CDR3: CTTSLVPVSSYEQYF. CDR3 coding DNA: TGTACCACCAGCTTAGTACCTGTCAGCTCCTACGAGCAGTACTTC. Supplemented by reference TRBV11-2 and TRBJ2-7, the full variable domain reads EAGVAQSPRYKIIEKRQSVAFWCNPISGHATLYWYQQILGQGPKLLIQFQNNGVVDDSQLPKDRFSAERLKGVDSTLKIQPAKLEDSAVYLCTTSLVPVSSYEQYFGPGTRLTVT.

V and J are TRBV11-2 and TRBJ2-3; 9 nucleotides line up with TRBD1. The germline V gene encodes CDR1 SGHAT and CDR2 FQNNGV. Germline trimming cut 6 bases from V and 10 bases from J; bases unmatched to any gene: 17. CDR3 length equals 16 residues. CDR3 sequence reads: CASRPINRDRVIPQYF. The CDR3 DNA follows: TGTGCCAGCAGACCAATAAATCGGGACAGGGTGATTCCGCAGTATTTT.

The chain combines TRBV7-8 with TRBJ2-1; 8 nucleotides match TRBD2. CDR3 length: 15 amino acids. With 6 bases clipped from V and 8 bases from J, the junction kept 12 bases outside the gene matches. Germline-derived CDR1 and CDR2 are SGHVS and FQNEAQ. The CDR3 region is CASRPTRGGYDEQFF. The CDR3 coding sequence is TGTGCCAGCAGACCGACCCGCGGGGGGTACGATGAGCAGTTCTTC.

This clonotype showed up just once. The CDR3 end shows no conserved phenylalanine or tryptophan, and so a read error is likely. The limits of the CDR3 on the DNA are not certain, so only TCRdb's listed CDR3 is given. The genes are TRBV30 and TRBJ2-7; the D call in the table, TRBD1, was not verified against the DNA. The CDR3 has 14 residues if both end residues are counted. CDR1 and CDR2 (germline): GTSNPN, SVGIG (reference sequence). The CDR3 sequence: CAWSYPGQGPTVYP.

This clonotype was counted between two and nine times. The junction does not match germline at one end; this may be a read error. This chain links TRBV11-1 with TRBJ2-5; 7 nucleotides match TRBD1. This CDR3 contains 14 residues. Germline V lookup: CDR1 SGHAT, CDR2 FQDESV (reference sequence). CDR3 DNA: TGTACCAGCAGTGGACAGGTGGAGGTGGAGACCCAGTACTTC. This translates into CTSSGQVEVETQYF.

This clonotype was seen a single time. Lacking the conserved final phenylalanine or tryptophan, this CDR3 likely reflects a read error. V and J are TRBV29-1 and TRBJ2-2; the D is unclear. The germline gives CDR1 SQVTM, CDR2 ANQGSEA. Deletions cut 5 bases from V and 5 bases from J, with 9 bases between. The CDR3 contains 12 residues. The CDR3 nucleotides read TGCAGCGTTTCAGGAATTACCGGGGAGCTGTTTCTT. Translation gives CSVSGITGELFL.

This clonotype was recorded at least ten times. The chain is built from TRBV5-4 and TRBJ2-1; 8 nucleotides match TRBD1. The CDR3 contains 16 residues. V shed 0 bases, J shed 4 bases, and the junction held 6 bases outside the gene matches. The germline V gene encodes CDR1 SGHNT and CDR2 YYREEE (reference sequence). The CDR3 loop reads CASSLDGRGQYNEQFF. The CDR3 DNA sequence: TGTGCCAGCAGCTTGGATGGCAGGGGGCAATACAATGAGCAGTTCTTC.

To note about this clonotype: It may be a read error: a sequence one base away is much more abundant. The V gene is TRBV28, the J gene TRBJ2-3; no reliable D call. CDR3 length: 13 amino acids. CDR1 MDHEN and CDR2 SYDVKM come from the germline V gene. V lost 3 bases to trimming and J lost 6 bases, with 10 bases between them. DNA for the CDR3: TGTGCCAGCAGTTTGGCATTAAGGGATACGCAGTATTTT. Residues: CASSLALRDTQYF.

This clonotype has a single count. One end of the junction varies from germline; a read error may be responsible. This chain joins TRBV7-3 and TRBJ2-1, with 8 bases fitting TRBD2. This CDR3 has 15 residues. CDR1 and CDR2 (germline): SGHTA, FQGTGA. In DNA, the CDR3 is TGTTCCAGCAGCCCCCGGGGGGGCCGGGGGAATGAGCAGTTCTTC. Translating gives CSSSPRGGRGNEQFF. The whole variable domain, remainder taken from reference TRBV7-3 and TRBJ2-1, is GAGVSQTPSNKVTEKGKYVELRCDPISGHTALYWYRQSLGQGPEFLIYFQGTGAADDSGLPNDRFFAVRPEGSVSTLKIQRTERGDSAVYLCSSSPRGGRGNEQFFGPGTRLTVL.

This sequence joins TRBV28 and TRBJ2-3; D tentatively reads TRBD1 or TRBD2 (6 bases each). This CDR3 spans 16 amino acids. Per the germline V gene, CDR1 is MDHEN and CDR2 is SYDVKM. Trimming took 8 bases from V and 6 from J, leaving 24 bases between them. The CDR3 sequence: CASPPSSGAFEDTQYF. CDR3 coding DNA: TGTGCCAGCCCTCCTTCATCGGGGGCCTTCGAGGATACGCAGTATTTT.

This clonotype was seen at least ten times. The V and J genes are TRBV12-3 or TRBV12-4 and TRBJ1-2, with 7 bases identical to TRBD1. J lost 2 bases, V lost 8 bases, and 5 bases had no gene match. This CDR3 is built from 13 residues. The CDR3 coding sequence is TGTGCCAGCGTCCAGGGGGTAAACTATGGCTACACCTTC. As protein: CASVQGVNYGYTF.

Notes on this clonotype: A junction boundary mismatches the germline segment, possibly from a read error. The gene calls are TRBV6-1 and TRBJ1-1; D perhaps matches TRBD1 (6 bases). Germline V lookup: CDR1 MNHNS, CDR2 SASEGT. This CDR3 has 13 amino acids. The CDR3 spells CANRAGTLTEAFF. The CDR3 DNA sequence: TGTGCCAACAGGGCTGGGACATTGACTGAAGCTTTCTTC.

Worth noting for this clonotype: Compared with germline, one end of the junction differs, possibly owing to a read error. This CDR3 is CASSTDLNGGELLF. The CDR3 nucleotides read TGTGCCAGCAGCACAGACTTGAACGGCGGGGAGTTGCTTTTT. The gene calls are TRBV11-2 and TRBJ2-2, with D possibly being TRBD2 (6 bases). The CDR3 contains 14 residues. Germline loops: CDR1 SGHAT, CDR2 FQNNGV.

In regard to this clonotype: The CDR3 ends on some other residue instead of the conserved phenylalanine or tryptophan, so this is likely a read error. The V call is TRBV29-1, the J call TRBJ1-4, with D uncertain. The CDR3 loop spans 14 amino acids. Between the trimmed V and J ends, which lost 4 bases and 6 bases, there was a span of 15 bases. Germline CDR1 reads SQVTM; CDR2 reads ANQGSEA. CDR3 nucleotides: TGCAGCGTTGGAGTGACCTCTACTTATGAAAAACTGTTTTCT. This encodes CSVGVTSTYEKLFS.

This clonotype is medium-sized. The genes are TRBV29-1 and TRBJ2-1; no clear D. CDR1 SQVTM and CDR2 ANQGSEA come from the germline V gene. Trimming cost V 4 bases and J 9 bases, with 13 bases left between them. This CDR3 contains 12 residues. The CDR3 spells CSVVRLGSEQFF. CDR3 coding DNA: TGCAGCGTTGTTAGGTTGGGGTCTGAGCAGTTCTTC.

As concerns this clonotype: The conserved phenylalanine or tryptophan is not found at the CDR3 terminus, so this likely reflects a read error. CDR3 nucleotide sequence: TGTGCCAGCAGTATAGGGGATTGGCAGTTCTAC. Its protein product is CASSIGDWQFY. The chain links TRBV25-1 to TRBJ2-1, with D possibly matching TRBD1 (5 bases). CDR3 length: 11 residues. Trimming cost V 5 bases and J 12 bases, with 11 bases left between them. From germline, CDR1 is MGHDK and CDR2 SYGVNS.

Ten or more counts support this clonotype. The chain carries TRBV5-4 and TRBJ2-1, with TRBD1 identical over 8 bases. V lost 4 bases and J lost 8; bases outside the gene matches: 2. The CDR3 runs 12 residues. The V gene's germline CDR1 is SGHNT and CDR2 YYREEE (reference sequence). The CDR3 bases are TGTGCCAGCAGCCGGACAGGGTATGAGCAGTTCTTC. This gives the protein CASSRTGYEQFF.